This T cell receptor (beta chain) was captured in a study of persistence of HIV-infected CD4 T cells. Study details: Suppressive ART had lasted a median of approximately 8 years.

The libraries were made with immunoSEQ version 4 in survey mode. Clones were read by immunoSEQ multiplex PCR, and TCRdb kept only the in-frame ones, dropping some. The table has 25,000 to 40,000 clones, around four fifths seen once; the top ten hold roughly 18%. Regarding the study as a whole: TCRbeta richness was lower in CMV- and Gag-responding cells than in anti-CD3/anti-CD28-responding cells.

A remark on this clone: Antigen unknown.

Between the trimmed V and J ends, which lost 3 bases and 2 bases, there was a span of 12 bases. This CDR3 has 15 amino acids. The germline V gene has CDR1 LNHDA and CDR2 SQIVND (reference sequence). Overlapping HIV-1 Gag 15-mer peptides at roughly 1 ug per peptide per mL were used. Sorted nonresponding memory CD4+ T cells were CD40L-negative, CD69-negative, CD45RO-high. The specimen was CD4+ T cells sorted from PBMCs after roughly 17-hour stimulation, collected from a patient who received antiretroviral therapy. The receptor was derived from an adult woman with HIV who was CMV-seropositive. The chain joins TRBV19 to TRBJ2-3, with D tentatively TRBD1 (6 bases). The DNA of the CDR3 is TGTGCCAGTAGTATCCAGACAGGATACACAGATACGCAGTATTTT. Its protein product is CASSIQTGYTDTQYF.